Below, 22 T cell receptor beta chains from the same sample are listed, as sequenced in a study of T-cell memory formation after mild COVID-19. MiXCR, run by TCRdb on the 5' RACE reads, gives a single entry per CDR3 protein. The data hold 550,000 to 600,000 distinct CDR3 sequences, with around a sixth observed a single time. The source material was PBMCs or a T cell subset sorted from them (not recorded which). Receptors were obtained from an adult woman who had mild COVID-19 (a few samples of this study predate the infection). Cell type and time point are not known.

This clonotype has only a few counts. The chain links TRBV7-2 to TRBJ2-7; 7 bases fit TRBD2. Germline CDR1 reads SGHTA; CDR2 reads FQGNSA. V lost 4 bases to trimming and J lost 3 bases; unmatched junction nucleotides: 15. This CDR3 is built from 17 residues. CDR3 protein: CASSSRPRGVFLYEQYF. The CDR3 coding sequence is TGTGCCAGCAGCTCCCGGCCCCGGGGGGTATTTCTCTACGAGCAGTACTTC.

This clonotype was detected only a few times. The chain uses TRBV25-1 and TRBJ1-1; D gene unclear. V gave up 5 bases and J gave up 3 bases, with 13 bases separating them. This CDR3 comprises 14 residues. CDR1 and CDR2 from the germline V gene are MGHDK and SYGVNS. CDR3 in DNA: TGTGCCAGCAGTTTTACAGAAAGGGACACTGAAGCTTTCTTT. Protein product: CASSFTERDTEAFF.

The chain carries TRBV19 and TRBJ2-7, with TRBD2 matching 10 bases. Trimming cost V 3 bases and J 7 bases; bases outside gene matches: 6. The CDR3 is 14 residues long. Germline loops: CDR1 LNHDA, CDR2 SQIVND (reference sequence). In nucleotides, the CDR3 is TGTGCCAGTAGTATTAGCGGGGGGCGCCGGGAGCAGTACTTC. It codes for CASSISGGRREQYF.

This clonotype was detected only a few times. The genes are TRBV11-2 and TRBJ1-1; the D is unclear. Looked up from germline, CDR1 is SGHAT and CDR2 is FQNNGV. V lost 1 base to trimming and J lost 1 base, with 7 bases between them. The CDR3 spans 14 residues. In DNA, the CDR3 is TGTGCCAGCAGCTTAGCAAGTAGGAACACTGAAGCTTTCTTT. Residues: CASSLASRNTEAFF.

The chain has TRBV24-1 and TRBJ1-3; the D is unclear. Germline V CDR1 and CDR2: KGHDR, SFDVKD. The CDR3 spans 16 residues. V lost 6 bases, J lost 0 bases, and 14 bases lay in between. In DNA, the CDR3 is TGTGCCACCAGTCCGGGTGAGAAGATCTCTGGAAACACCATATATTTT. Protein sequence: CATSPGEKISGNTIYF.

The chain has TRBV20-1 and TRBJ2-3; 14 bases align to TRBD2. Per the germline V gene, CDR1 is DFQATT and CDR2 is SNEGSKA (reference sequence). This CDR3 region has 18 residues. V trimming: 1 base; J trimming: 4 bases; junction bases outside the gene matches: 10. CDR3 loop: CSARAYQGLAGDSDTQYF. In DNA, the CDR3 is TGCAGTGCTAGAGCGTACCAGGGACTAGCGGGAGACTCAGATACGCAGTATTTT.

Only a few counts were recorded for this clonotype. The CDR3: CSARDFTEAFF. The CDR3 bases are TGCAGTGCTAGAGATTTCACTGAAGCTTTCTTT. The rearrangement uses TRBV20-1 and TRBJ1-1; D ambiguous. The CDR3 runs to 11 residues. Looked up from germline, CDR1 is DFQATT and CDR2 is SNEGSKA (reference sequence). The V and J ends lost 0 bases and 4 bases respectively, with 3 bases between them.

This clonotype was detected a few times. The CDR3 sequence is CSAKGQIDEQYF. The CDR3 DNA follows: TGCAGTGCTAAGGGACAGATCGACGAGCAGTACTTC. The V gene is TRBV20-1, the J gene TRBJ2-7; 7 nucleotides agree with TRBD1. V dropped 4 bases and J dropped 5; count of bases not matched to a gene: 5. Per germline, CDR1 DFQATT and CDR2 SNEGSKA (reference sequence). CDR3 length equals 12 residues.

The CDR3 DNA sequence: TGTGCCAGCAGTTTTAGTCCGACAGGGCTAAAAGGCTACACCTTC. It codes for CASSFSPTGLKGYTF. The chain couples TRBV12-3 or TRBV12-4 to TRBJ1-2; TRBD1 agrees at 7 bases. J was trimmed by 8 bases and V by 3 bases; bases with no gene match: 12. The CDR3 runs 15 residues.

This chain connects TRBV19 to TRBJ2-2; possibly TRBD1 or TRBD2 for D (5 bases each). Trimming took 7 bases from V and 1 from J, leaving 13 bases between them. This CDR3 is 15 amino acids long. Looked up from germline, CDR1 is LNHDA and CDR2 is SQIVND (reference sequence). The CDR3 DNA follows: TGTGCCAGTACGAGGGCAGGGATGAACACCGGGGAGCTGTTTTTT. It encodes CASTRAGMNTGELFF.

This clonotype was detected a few times. The gene calls are TRBV10-3 and TRBJ2-7; 9 bases line up with TRBD1. This CDR3 is built from 14 residues. Per the germline V gene, CDR1 is ENHRY and CDR2 is SYGVKD. Unmatched junction bases numbered 6, after V lost 7 bases and J lost 2 bases. The chain's CDR3 is CAIKTGGIAYEQYF. The CDR3, as DNA: TGTGCCATCAAGACAGGGGGGATCGCCTACGAGCAGTACTTC.

The chain joins TRBV18 to TRBJ2-7, with 8 nucleotides matching TRBD1. The CDR3 consists of 17 residues. V shed 4 bases and J 3 bases; nucleotides not matched to a gene: 14. Germline-derived CDR1 and CDR2 are KGHSH and LQKENI. As DNA, the CDR3 is TGTGCCAGCTCACGCCAGGGGGCCGCTGTTCCGAACTACGAGCAGTACTTC. This sequence encodes CASSRQGAAVPNYEQYF.

This clonotype was found a few times. The chain recombines TRBV25-1 with TRBJ1-5; D gene unclear. CDR3 size: 13 residues. Trimming took 3 bases from V and 0 from J, leaving 3 bases between them. CDR1 and CDR2 (germline): MGHDK, SYGVNS. The CDR3 is CASSDDSNQPQHF. DNA for the CDR3: TGTGCCAGCAGTGACGATAGCAATCAGCCCCAGCATTTT.

This clonotype was counted between two and nine times. The chain combines TRBV4-2 with TRBJ1-1; TRBD1 is a possible D gene (5 bases). The germline gives CDR1 LGHNA, CDR2 YNFKEQ. This CDR3 spans 14 amino acids. Trimming removed 3 bases at V and 1 base at J, with 9 bases between. The CDR3 here is CASSQGRANTEAFF. The CDR3 DNA reads TGTGCCAGCAGCCAGGGACGGGCGAACACTGAAGCTTTCTTT.

This clonotype was seen more than once but under ten times. The gene calls are TRBV12-3 or TRBV12-4 and TRBJ1-2; D might be TRBD1 (6 bases). There are 15 residues in the CDR3. The ends were cut back, 7 bases at V and 8 bases at J, with 23 bases in the middle. In nucleotides, the CDR3 is TGTGCCAGCACGACCCCCGAGTGGGGGGCGGAGGGCTACACCTTC. Encoded protein: CASTTPEWGAEGYTF.

CDR3: CASSSEGPILYEQYF. The CDR3 nucleotides read TGTGCCAGCAGCTCAGAAGGGCCAATCCTCTACGAGCAGTACTTC. J is TRBJ2-7 and V is TRBV7-8; D is uncertain. Germline values: CDR1 SGHVS, CDR2 FQNEAQ. V gave up 4 bases and J gave up 3 bases, with 16 bases separating them. CDR3 length equals 15 residues.

This chain connects TRBV29-1 to TRBJ1-1, with D unresolved. The CDR3 is 12 amino acids. From germline, CDR1 is SQVTM and CDR2 ANQGSEA. V lost 6 bases to trimming and J lost 2 bases, with 10 bases between them. The CDR3 sequence: CSVPSFNTEAFF. DNA for the CDR3: TGCAGCGTCCCCTCATTTAACACTGAAGCTTTCTTT.

The gene calls are TRBV5-4 and TRBJ2-7; D not certain. Germline values: CDR1 SGHNT, CDR2 YYREEE (reference sequence). The V end lost 4 bases, the J end lost 2 bases, and 10 bases lay between the germline ends. The CDR3 runs 13 residues. In DNA form, the CDR3 reads TGTGCCAGCAGCCGTCCGGCCACCTACGAGCAGTACTTC. Protein sequence: CASSRPATYEQYF. The full variable domain, rest sourced from reference TRBV5-4 and TRBJ2-7, is ETGVTQSPTHLIKTRGQQVTLRCSSQSGHNTVSWYQQALGQGPQFIFQYYREEENGRGNFPPRFSGLQFPNYSSELNVNALELDDSALYLCASSRPATYEQYFGPGTRLTVT.

This clonotype has at least ten counts. The chain couples TRBV29-1 to TRBJ2-2; the D is unclear. The CDR3 extends over 13 amino acids. Per the germline V gene, CDR1 is SQVTM and CDR2 is ANQGSEA. The V gene lost 4 bases and the J gene lost 2 bases, with 8 bases spanning the gap. The CDR3 DNA follows: TGCAGCGTTGCGGGTCTTAACACCGGGGAGCTGTTTTTT. Its protein product is CSVAGLNTGELFF.

This clonotype was detected a few times. The V and J genes are TRBV29-1 and TRBJ2-2; D gene unclear. Germline CDR1 is SQVTM and CDR2 is ANQGSEA. The CDR3 runs 14 residues. Trimming removed 4 bases from V and 6 bases from J, with 15 bases in between. CDR3 protein: CSVAVGFRSGELFF. DNA for the CDR3: TGCAGCGTTGCCGTAGGGTTTAGATCCGGGGAGCTGTTTTTT.

V and J are TRBV5-1 and TRBJ2-1, with D uncertain. V was trimmed by 6 bases and J by 0 bases, leaving 16 bases between them. CDR1 and CDR2 (germline): SGHRS, YFSETQ. CDR3 size: 16 residues. CDR3 coding DNA: TGCGCCAGCACTGGCCCATGGGCGAGCTCCTACAATGAGCAGTTCTTC. Translation: CASTGPWASSYNEQFF. Supplemented by reference TRBV5-1 and TRBJ2-1, the full variable domain reads KAGVTQTPRYLIKTRGQQVTLSCSPISGHRSVSWYQQTPGQGLQFLFEYFSETQRNKGNFPGRFSGRQFSNSRSEMNVSTLELGDSALYLCASTGPWASSYNEQFFGPGTRLTVL.

This sequence joins TRBV4-1 and TRBJ2-7, with 11 bases lining up with TRBD2. The CDR3 extends over 16 amino acids. With V trimmed by 5 bases and J by 3 bases, 9 bases remained unmatched. Looked up from germline, CDR1 is MGHRA and CDR2 is YSYEKL. The DNA of the CDR3 is TGCGCCAGCAGCACCGTAGCGGGGGGGTATATCTACGAGCAGTACTTC. Its protein is CASSTVAGGYIYEQYF.